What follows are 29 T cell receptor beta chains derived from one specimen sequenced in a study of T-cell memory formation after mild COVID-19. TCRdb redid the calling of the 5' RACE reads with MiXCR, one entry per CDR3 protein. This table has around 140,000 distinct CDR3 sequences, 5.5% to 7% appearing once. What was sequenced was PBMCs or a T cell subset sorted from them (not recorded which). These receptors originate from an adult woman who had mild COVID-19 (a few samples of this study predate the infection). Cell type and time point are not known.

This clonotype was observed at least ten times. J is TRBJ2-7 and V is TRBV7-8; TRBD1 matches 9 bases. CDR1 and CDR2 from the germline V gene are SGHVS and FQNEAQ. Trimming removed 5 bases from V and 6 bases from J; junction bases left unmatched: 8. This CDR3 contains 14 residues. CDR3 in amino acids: CASSPRTGVGEQYF. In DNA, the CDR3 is TGTGCCAGCAGCCCCAGGACAGGGGTGGGCGAGCAGTACTTC.

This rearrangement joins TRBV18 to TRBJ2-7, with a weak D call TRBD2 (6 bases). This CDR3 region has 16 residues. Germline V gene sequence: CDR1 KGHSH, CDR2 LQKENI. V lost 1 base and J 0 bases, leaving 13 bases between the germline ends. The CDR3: CASSPLGGRSSYEQYF. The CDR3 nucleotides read TGTGCCAGCTCACCACTAGGAGGGAGAAGCTCCTACGAGCAGTACTTC.

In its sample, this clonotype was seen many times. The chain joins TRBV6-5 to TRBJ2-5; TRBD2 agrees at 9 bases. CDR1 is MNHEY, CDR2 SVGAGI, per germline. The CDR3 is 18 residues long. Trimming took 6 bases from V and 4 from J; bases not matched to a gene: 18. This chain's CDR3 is CASRPRRPIAGEGETQYF. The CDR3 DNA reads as TGTGCCAGCAGGCCACGGAGGCCGATAGCGGGAGAGGGAGAGACCCAGTACTTC.

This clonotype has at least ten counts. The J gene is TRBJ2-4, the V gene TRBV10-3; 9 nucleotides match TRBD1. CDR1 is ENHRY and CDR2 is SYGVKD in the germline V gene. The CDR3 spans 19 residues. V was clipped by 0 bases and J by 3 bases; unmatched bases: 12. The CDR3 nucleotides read TGTGCCATCAGTGAGTCGACCAGGACAGGGGATTTTGGCAAAAACATTCAGTACTTC. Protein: CAISESTRTGDFGKNIQYF.

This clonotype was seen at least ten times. This CDR3 is CASSSAGGRDTEAFF. CDR3 nucleotides: TGTGCCAGCAGTTCCGCGGGGGGGAGAGACACTGAAGCTTTCTTT. The chain employs TRBV12-3 or TRBV12-4 and TRBJ1-1, with D perhaps TRBD1 (5 bases). The CDR3 covers 15 residues. V was cut by 4 bases and J by 3 bases, with 15 bases left in between.

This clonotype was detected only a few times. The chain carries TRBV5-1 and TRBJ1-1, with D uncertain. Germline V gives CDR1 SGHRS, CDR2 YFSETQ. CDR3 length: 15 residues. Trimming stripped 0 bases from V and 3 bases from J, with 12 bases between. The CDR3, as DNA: TGCGCCAGCAGCTTGGTTTCGGGGAGGGACACTGAAGCTTTCTTT. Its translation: CASSLVSGRDTEAFF.

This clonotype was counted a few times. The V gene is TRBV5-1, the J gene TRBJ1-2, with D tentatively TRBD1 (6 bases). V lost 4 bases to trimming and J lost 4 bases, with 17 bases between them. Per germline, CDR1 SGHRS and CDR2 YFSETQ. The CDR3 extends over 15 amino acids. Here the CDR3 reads CASSPLDSQRYGYTF. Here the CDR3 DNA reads TGCGCCAGCAGCCCTCTGGACAGCCAACGCTATGGCTACACCTTC.

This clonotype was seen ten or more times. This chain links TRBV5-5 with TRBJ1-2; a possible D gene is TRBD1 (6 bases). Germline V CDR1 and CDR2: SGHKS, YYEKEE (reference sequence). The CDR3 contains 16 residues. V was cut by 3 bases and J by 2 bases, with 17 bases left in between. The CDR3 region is CASSWTPQGLNYGYTF. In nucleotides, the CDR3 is TGTGCCAGCAGCTGGACGCCACAGGGTCTCAACTATGGCTACACCTTC. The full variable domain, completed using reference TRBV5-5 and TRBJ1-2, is DAGVTQSPTHLIKTRGQQVTLRCSPISGHKSVSWYQQVLGQGPQFIFQYYEKEERGRGNFPDRFSARQFPNYSSELNVNALLLGDSALYLCASSWTPQGLNYGYTFGSGTRLTVV.

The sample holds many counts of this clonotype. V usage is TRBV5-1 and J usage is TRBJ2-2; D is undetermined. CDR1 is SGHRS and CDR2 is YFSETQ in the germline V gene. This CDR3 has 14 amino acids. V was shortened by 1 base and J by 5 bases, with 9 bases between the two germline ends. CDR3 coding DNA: TGCGCCAGCAGCTTGATGGAGACAACCGGGGAGCTGTTTTTT. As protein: CASSLMETTGELFF.

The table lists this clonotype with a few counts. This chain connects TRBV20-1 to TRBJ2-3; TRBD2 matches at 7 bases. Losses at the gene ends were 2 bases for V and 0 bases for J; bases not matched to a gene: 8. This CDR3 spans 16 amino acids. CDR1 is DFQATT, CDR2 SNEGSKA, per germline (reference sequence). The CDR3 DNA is TGCAGTGCTAGAAGGGGAGGGCCTCTCAGCACAGATACGCAGTATTTT. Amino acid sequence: CSARRGGPLSTDTQYF.

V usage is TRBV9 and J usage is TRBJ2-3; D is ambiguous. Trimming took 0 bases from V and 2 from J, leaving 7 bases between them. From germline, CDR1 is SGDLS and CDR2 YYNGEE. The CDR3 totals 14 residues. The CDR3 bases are TGTGCCAGCAGCGTAGATGCAGACACAGATACGCAGTATTTT. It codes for CASSVDADTDTQYF.

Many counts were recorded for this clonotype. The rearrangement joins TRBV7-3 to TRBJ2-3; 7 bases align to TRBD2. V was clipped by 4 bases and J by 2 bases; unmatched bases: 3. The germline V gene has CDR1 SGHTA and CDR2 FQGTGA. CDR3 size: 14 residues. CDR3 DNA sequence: TGTGCCAGCAGCTCCGGGGGGTCCACAGATACGCAGTATTTT. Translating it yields CASSSGGSTDTQYF.

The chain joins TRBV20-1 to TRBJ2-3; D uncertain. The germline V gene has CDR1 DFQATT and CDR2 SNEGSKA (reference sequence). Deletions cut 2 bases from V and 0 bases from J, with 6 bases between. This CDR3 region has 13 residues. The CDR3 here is CSARMRSTDTQYF. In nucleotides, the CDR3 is TGCAGTGCTAGAATGAGGAGCACAGATACGCAGTATTTT.

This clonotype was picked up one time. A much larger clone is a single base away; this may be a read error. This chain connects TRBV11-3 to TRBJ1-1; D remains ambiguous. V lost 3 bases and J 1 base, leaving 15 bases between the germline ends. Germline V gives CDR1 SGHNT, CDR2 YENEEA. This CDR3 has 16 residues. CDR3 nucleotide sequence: TGTGCCAGCAGCTTCGGAGTCGGGGTCCCGAACACTGAAGCTTTCTTT. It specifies CASSFGVGVPNTEAFF.

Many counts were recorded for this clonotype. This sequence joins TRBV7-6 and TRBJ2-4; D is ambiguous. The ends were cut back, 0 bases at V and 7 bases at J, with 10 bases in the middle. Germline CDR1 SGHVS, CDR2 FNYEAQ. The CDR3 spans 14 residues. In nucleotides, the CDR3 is TGTGCCAGCAGCTTAGCGATGTTTAGTAACATTCAGTACTTC. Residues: CASSLAMFSNIQYF.

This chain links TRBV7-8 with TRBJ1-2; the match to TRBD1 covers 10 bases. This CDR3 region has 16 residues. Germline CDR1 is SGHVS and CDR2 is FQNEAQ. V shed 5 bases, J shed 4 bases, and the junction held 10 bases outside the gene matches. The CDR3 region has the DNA TGTGCCAGCAGCCAAAGCCGGGACAGGGGTAGCTATGGCTACACCTTC. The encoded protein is CASSQSRDRGSYGYTF.

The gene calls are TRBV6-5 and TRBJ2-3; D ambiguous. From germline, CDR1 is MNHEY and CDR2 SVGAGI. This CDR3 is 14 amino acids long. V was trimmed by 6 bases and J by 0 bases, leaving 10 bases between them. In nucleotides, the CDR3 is TGTGCCAGCAGCTCTACCCTTAGCACAGATACGCAGTATTTT. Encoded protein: CASSSTLSTDTQYF.

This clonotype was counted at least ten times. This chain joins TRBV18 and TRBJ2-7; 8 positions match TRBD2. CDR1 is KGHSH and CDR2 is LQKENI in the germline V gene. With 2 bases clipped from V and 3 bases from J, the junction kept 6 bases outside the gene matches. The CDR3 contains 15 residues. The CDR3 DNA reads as TGTGCCAGCTCACCAACAGCGGGGGATATCTACGAGCAGTACTTC. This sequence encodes CASSPTAGDIYEQYF.

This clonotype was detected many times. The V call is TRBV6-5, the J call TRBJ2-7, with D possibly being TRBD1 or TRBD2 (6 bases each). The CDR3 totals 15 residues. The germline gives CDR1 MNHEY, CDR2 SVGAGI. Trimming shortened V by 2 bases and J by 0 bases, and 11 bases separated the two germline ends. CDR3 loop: CASSYEGGASYEQYF. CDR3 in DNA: TGTGCCAGCAGTTACGAGGGGGGAGCCTCCTACGAGCAGTACTTC.

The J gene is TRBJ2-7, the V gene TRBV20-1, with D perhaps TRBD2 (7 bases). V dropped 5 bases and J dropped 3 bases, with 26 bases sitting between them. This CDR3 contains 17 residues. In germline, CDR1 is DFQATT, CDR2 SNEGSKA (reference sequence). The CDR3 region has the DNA TGCAGTGCTCGGTCGAGGGGGGGGGGACACCAACTCTACGAGCAGTACTTC. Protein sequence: CSARSRGGGHQLYEQYF.

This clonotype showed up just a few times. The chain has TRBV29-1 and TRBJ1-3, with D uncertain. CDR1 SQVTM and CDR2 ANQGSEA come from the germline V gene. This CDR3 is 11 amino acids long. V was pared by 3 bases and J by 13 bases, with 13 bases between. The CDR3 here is CSVDLGSSIYF. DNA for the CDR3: TGCAGCGTTGATCTCGGGTCCTCTATATATTTT.

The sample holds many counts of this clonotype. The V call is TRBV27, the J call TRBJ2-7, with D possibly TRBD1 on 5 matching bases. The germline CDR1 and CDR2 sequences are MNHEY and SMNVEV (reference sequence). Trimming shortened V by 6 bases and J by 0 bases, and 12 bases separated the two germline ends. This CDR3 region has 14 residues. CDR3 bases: TGTGCCAGCAGGCAGGGTCCTACCTCCTACGAGCAGTACTTC. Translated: CASRQGPTSYEQYF.

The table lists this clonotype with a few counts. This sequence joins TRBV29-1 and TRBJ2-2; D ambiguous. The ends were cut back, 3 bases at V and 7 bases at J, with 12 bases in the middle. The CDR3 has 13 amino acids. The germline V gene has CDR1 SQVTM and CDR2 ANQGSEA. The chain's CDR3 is CSVDGVVGGELFF. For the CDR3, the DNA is TGCAGCGTTGATGGGGTGGTCGGCGGGGAGCTGTTTTTT.

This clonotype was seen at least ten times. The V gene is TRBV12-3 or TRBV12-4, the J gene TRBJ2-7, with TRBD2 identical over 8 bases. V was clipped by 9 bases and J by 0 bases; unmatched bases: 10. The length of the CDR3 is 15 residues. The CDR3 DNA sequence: TGTGCCAGTTCAGCCGGGGGGGTCATCTCCTACGAGCAGTACTTC. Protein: CASSAGGVISYEQYF.

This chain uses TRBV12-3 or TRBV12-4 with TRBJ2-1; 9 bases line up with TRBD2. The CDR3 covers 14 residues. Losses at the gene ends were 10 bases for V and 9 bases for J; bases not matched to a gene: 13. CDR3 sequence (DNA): TGTGCCACGCGGGACGGCGGGGGGGCTAGTGAGCAGTTCTTC. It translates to CATRDGGGASEQFF.

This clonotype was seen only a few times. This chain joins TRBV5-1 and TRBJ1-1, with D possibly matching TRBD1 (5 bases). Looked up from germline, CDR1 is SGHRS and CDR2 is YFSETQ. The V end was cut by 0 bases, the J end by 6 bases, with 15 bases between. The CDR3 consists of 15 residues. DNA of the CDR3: TGCGCCAGCAGCTTGGAAGGGGCGGCTACATCTGAAGCTTTCTTT. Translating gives CASSLEGAATSEAFF.

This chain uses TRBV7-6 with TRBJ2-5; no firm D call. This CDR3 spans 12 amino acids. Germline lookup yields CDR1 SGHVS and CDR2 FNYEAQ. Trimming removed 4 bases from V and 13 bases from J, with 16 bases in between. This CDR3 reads CASSSWTAPRYF. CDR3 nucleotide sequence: TGTGCCAGCAGCTCCTGGACGGCCCCTCGGTACTTC.

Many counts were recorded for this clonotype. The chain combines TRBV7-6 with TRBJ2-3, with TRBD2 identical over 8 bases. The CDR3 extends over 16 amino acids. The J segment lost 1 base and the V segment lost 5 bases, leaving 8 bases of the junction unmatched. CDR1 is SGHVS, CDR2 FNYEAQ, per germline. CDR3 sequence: CASSALGSGGTDTQYF. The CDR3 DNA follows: TGTGCCAGCAGCGCCCTAGGTAGCGGGGGCACAGATACGCAGTATTTT.

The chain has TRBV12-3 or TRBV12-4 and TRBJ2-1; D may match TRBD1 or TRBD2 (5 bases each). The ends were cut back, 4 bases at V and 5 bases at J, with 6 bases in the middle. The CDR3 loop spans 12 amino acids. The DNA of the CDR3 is TGTGCCAGCAGTTGGGACCACAATGAGCAGTTCTTC. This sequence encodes CASSWDHNEQFF.